This TCR beta chain was obtained from a study of CD8 T cells in Susac syndrome. The authors reverse transcribed about 0.5 to 1 ug RNA with random hexamers. Multiplex immunoSEQ PCR targeted 54 Vbeta and 13 Jbeta TCR beta segments. TCRdb used MiXCR to reprocess the immunoSEQ multiplex PCR reads, holding one entry per CDR3 protein. Among just over 300,000 distinct CDR3 sequences listed, about 91% were seen once. The CDR3 spans 16 residues. Germline CDR1 reads LGHDT; CDR2 reads YNNKEL (reference sequence). From blood CD8+ and CD4+ T cells, TCR beta sequences were generated. Through negative isolation, CD4+ and CD8+ T cells were obtained, while TEMRA cells were enriched using FACS. Comment on this clonotype: No antigen is known for it. The germline gene is not matched at one end of the junction; a read error may be the cause.

Study results and limitations: TCR sequencing and HLA analysis covered a relatively small number of individuals.

The source material was CD4+ T cells from PBMCs. This TCR was sampled from a human donor with multiple sclerosis. This rearrangement joins TRBV3-1 to TRBJ2-2, with TRBD2 identical over 7 bases. CDR3 region: CASSPPGRTKTGELFF. For the CDR3, the DNA is TGTGCCAGCAGCCCCCCCGGGAGGACGAAGACCGGGGAGCTGTTTTTT.